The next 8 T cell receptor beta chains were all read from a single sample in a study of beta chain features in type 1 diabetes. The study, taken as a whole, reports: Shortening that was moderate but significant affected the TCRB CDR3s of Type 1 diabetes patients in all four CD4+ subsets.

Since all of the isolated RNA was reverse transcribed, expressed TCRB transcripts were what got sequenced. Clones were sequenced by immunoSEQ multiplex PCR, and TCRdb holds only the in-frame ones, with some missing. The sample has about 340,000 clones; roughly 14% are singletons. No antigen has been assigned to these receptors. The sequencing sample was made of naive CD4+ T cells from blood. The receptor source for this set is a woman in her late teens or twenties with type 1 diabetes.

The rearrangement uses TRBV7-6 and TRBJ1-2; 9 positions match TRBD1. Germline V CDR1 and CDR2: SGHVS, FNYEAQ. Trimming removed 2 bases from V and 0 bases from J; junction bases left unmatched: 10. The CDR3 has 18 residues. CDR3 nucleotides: TGTGCCAGCAGCTTACTAACGGGACAGGGTGTAACTAACTATGGCTACACCTTC. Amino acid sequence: CASSLLTGQGVTNYGYTF.

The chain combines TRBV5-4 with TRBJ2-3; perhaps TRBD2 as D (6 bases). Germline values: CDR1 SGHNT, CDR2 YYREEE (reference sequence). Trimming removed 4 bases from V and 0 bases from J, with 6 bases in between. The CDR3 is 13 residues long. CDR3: CASSGTSTDTQYF. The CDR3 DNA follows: TGTGCCAGCAGCGGGACTAGCACAGATACGCAGTATTTT. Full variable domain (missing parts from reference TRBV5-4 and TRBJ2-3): ETGVTQSPTHLIKTRGQQVTLRCSSQSGHNTVSWYQQALGQGPQFIFQYYREEENGRGNFPPRFSGLQFPNYSSELNVNALELDDSALYLCASSGTSTDTQYFGPGTRLTVL.

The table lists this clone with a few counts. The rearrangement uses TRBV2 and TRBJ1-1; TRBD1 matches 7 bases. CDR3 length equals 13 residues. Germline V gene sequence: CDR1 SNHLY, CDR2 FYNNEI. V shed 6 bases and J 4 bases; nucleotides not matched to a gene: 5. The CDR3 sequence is CASSAQGPTEAFF. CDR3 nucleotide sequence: TGTGCCAGCAGCGCACAGGGGCCCACTGAAGCTTTCTTT.

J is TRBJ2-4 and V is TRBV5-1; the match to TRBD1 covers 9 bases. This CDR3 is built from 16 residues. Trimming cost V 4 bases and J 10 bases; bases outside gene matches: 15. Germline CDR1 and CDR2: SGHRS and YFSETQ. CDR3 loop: CASSTSPTGGAEIQYF. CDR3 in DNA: TGCGCCAGCAGCACCAGCCCCACAGGGGGCGCAGAGATTCAGTACTTC.

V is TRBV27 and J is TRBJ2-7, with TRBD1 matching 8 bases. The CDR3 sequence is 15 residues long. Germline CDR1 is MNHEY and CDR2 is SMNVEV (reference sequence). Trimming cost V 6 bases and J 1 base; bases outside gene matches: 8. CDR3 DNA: TGTGCCAGCAGATACGGGACAGGAAGGTCCTACGAGCAGTACTTC. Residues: CASRYGTGRSYEQYF.

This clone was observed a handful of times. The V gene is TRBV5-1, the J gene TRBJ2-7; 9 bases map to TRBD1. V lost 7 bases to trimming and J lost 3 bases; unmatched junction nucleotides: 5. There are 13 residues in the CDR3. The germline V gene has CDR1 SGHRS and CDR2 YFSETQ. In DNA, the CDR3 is TGCGCCAGCGGCCCGACAGGGGGCTACGAGCAGTACTTC. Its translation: CASGPTGGYEQYF. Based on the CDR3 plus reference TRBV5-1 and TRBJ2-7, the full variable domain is KAGVTQTPRYLIKTRGQQVTLSCSPISGHRSVSWYQQTPGQGLQFLFEYFSETQRNKGNFPGRFSGRQFSNSRSEMNVSTLELGDSALYLCASGPTGGYEQYFGPGTRLTVT.

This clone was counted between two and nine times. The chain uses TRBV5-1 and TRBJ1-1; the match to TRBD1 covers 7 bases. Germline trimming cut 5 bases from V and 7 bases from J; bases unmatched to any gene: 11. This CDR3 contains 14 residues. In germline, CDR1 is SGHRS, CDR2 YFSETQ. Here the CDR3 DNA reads TGCGCCAGCAGGAGGGGGCAGTCTCGGGATGAAGCTTTCTTT. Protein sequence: CASRRGQSRDEAFF.

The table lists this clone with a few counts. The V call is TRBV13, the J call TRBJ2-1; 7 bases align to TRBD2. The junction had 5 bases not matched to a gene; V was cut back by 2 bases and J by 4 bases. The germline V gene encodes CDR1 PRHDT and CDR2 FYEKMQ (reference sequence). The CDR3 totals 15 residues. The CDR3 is CASSLTSATYNEQFF. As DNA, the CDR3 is TGTGCCAGCAGCTTAACTAGCGCTACTTACAATGAGCAGTTCTTC.